This TCR beta chain was identified in a study of blood T cell repertoires in COVID-19. The wider study: Spain, Italy and the United States supplied samples that represented acute and convalescent COVID-19. Sources were T cells, B-cell-depleted T cells, or PBMCs; the material itself was cDNA or gDNA.

This clone occurred many times. Per the study methods: Estimation of nucleated cell counts relied on the amplification of reference gene primers. Generated by immunoSEQ multiplex PCR, the TCRdb table keeps only in-frame clones and is missing some. For V, J and clone size, that table is used; D and trimming come from the DNA. The sample yields around 250,000 clones, more than 70% seen once. The sequence was obtained from a woman under 30 with acute or convalescent COVID-19. The sequenced sample was peripheral blood.

CDR3 residues: CASSPQLWGDSTDTQYF. DNA for the CDR3: TGTGCCAGCAGTCCGCAATTGTGGGGGGATAGCACAGATACGCAGTATTTT. The chain combines TRBV27 with TRBJ2-3, with D perhaps TRBD2 (6 bases). Germline CDR1 and CDR2: MNHEY and SMNVEV (reference sequence). Deletions cut 5 bases from V and 0 bases from J, with 18 bases between. There are 17 residues in the CDR3.